Sequencing of this T cell receptor beta chain was carried out in a study of T cell responses to AZD1222 COVID-19 vaccine. Points from the study as a whole: Spike-specific TCR breadth and depth both grew after two AZD1222 doses.

Note on this clone: Its target is not known.

Profiled with immunoSEQ multiplex PCR; TCRdb holds only in-frame clones, not every one. In the table there are 150,000 to 180,000 clones, less than 90% of which are singletons. The CDR3 loop spans 13 amino acids. Trimming shortened V by 7 bases and J by 2 bases, and 12 bases separated the two germline ends. Germline V CDR1 and CDR2: SGHNT, YYREEE (reference sequence). The V gene is TRBV5-4, the J gene TRBJ1-1, with D hard to call. The source of this sequence is an adult in good health. The sequences come from peripheral blood, collected on day 0 of AZD1222 vaccination. The CDR3 sequence: CASFIRGNTEAFF. CDR3 nucleotides: TGTGCCAGCTTTATACGAGGAAACACTGAAGCTTTCTTT.